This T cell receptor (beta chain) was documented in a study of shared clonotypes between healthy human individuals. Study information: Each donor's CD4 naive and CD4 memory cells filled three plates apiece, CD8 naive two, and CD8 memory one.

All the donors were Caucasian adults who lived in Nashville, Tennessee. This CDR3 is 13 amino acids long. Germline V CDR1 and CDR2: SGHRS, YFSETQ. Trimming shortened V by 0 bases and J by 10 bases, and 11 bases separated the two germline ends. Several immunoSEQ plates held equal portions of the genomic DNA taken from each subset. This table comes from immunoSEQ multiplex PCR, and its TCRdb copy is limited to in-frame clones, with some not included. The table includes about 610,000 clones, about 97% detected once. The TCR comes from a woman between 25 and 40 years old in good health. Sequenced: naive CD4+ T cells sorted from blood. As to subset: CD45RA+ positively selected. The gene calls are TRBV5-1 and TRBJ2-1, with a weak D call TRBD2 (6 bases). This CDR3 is CASSLGTAGEQFF. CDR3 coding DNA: TGCGCCAGCAGCTTGGGGACTGCGGGGGAGCAGTTCTTC.